The 28 T cell receptor beta chains below were found in one sample sequenced in a study of shared clonotypes between healthy human individuals. The data were produced by immunoSEQ multiplex PCR, yet TCRdb's version contains in-frame clones alone and is incomplete. The sample carries some 2,500,000 clones, approximately 90% recorded once. Sequencing used naive CD4+ T cells from PBMCs. The subset was: CD45RA+ positively selected. The source is a man aged 18 to 30 in good health. Some clones in this sample may be carry-over from other donors' samples.

The genes are TRBV7-3 and TRBJ2-1; 10 nucleotides line up with TRBD1. Germline-derived CDR1 and CDR2 are SGHTA and FQGTGA. J lost 8 bases, V lost 5 bases, and 12 bases had no gene match. The CDR3 spans 16 residues. DNA for the CDR3: TGTGCCAGCAGCCCATCCGGGACAGGGGTTTACCATGAGCAGTTCTTC. Its protein product is CASSPSGTGVYHEQFF.

The chain carries TRBV7-8 and TRBJ2-7, with TRBD2 identical over 10 bases. The germline gives CDR1 SGHVS, CDR2 FQNEAQ. The CDR3 is 14 amino acids. The junction had 6 bases not matched to a gene; V was cut back by 4 bases and J by 6 bases. CDR3 coding DNA: TGTGCCAGCAGCTCCGGACTAGCGGTCGGCGAGCAGTACTTC. This gives the protein CASSSGLAVGEQYF. Full variable domain (outside the CDR3, taken from reference TRBV7-8 and TRBJ2-7): GAGVSQSPRYKVAKRGQDVALRCDPISGHVSLFWYQQALGQGPEFLTYFQNEAQLDKSGLPSDRFFAERPEGSVSTLKIQRTQQEDSAVYLCASSSGLAVGEQYFGPGTRLTVT.

About this clone itself: Other nucleotide sequences in the sample specify the same CDR3. The V and J genes are TRBV18 and TRBJ2-7; 7 bases fit TRBD1. Germline trimming cut 3 bases from V and 2 bases from J; bases unmatched to any gene: 4. The V gene's germline CDR1 is KGHSH and CDR2 LQKENI. The CDR3 extends over 14 amino acids. CDR3 in DNA: TGTGCCAGCTCACCGCCGGGACAGCCCTACGAGCAGTACTTC. Amino acids: CASSPPGQPYEQYF.

The chain uses TRBV7-3 and TRBJ2-7, with D perhaps given as TRBD1 or TRBD2 (5 bases each). Germline V gene data show CDR1 as SGHTA and CDR2 as FQGTGA. The length of the CDR3 is 16 residues. Deletions cut 3 bases from V and 6 bases from J, with 21 bases between. The CDR3 here is CASSFAGGATRSEQYF. The CDR3 DNA follows: TGTGCCAGCAGCTTTGCTGGGGGAGCAACGCGGAGCGAGCAGTACTTC.

The rearrangement links TRBV23-1 to TRBJ2-2, with D possibly being TRBD2 (5 bases). TRBV23-1 is classed as an ORF, of uncertain function. V was shortened by 0 bases and J by 1 base, with 9 bases between the two germline ends. This CDR3 comprises 16 residues. The CDR3 sequence is CASSQSSRGNTGELFF. As DNA, the CDR3 is TGCGCCAGCAGTCAATCATCCCGGGGGAACACCGGGGAGCTGTTTTTT.

The chain carries TRBV28 and TRBJ2-7, with 10 bases fitting TRBD2. The ends lost 5 bases at V and 1 base at J; junction bases unmatched: 14. Germline-derived CDR1 and CDR2 are MDHEN and SYDVKM. This CDR3 spans 18 amino acids. The DNA of the CDR3 is TGTGCCAGCAGTCCTCACAAGGGAGCGGGAGGGATATCCTACGAGCAGTACTTC. It encodes CASSPHKGAGGISYEQYF.

The chain is built from TRBV15 and TRBJ2-1; 10 positions match TRBD1. The CDR3 is 17 residues long. Germline loops: CDR1 LNHNV, CDR2 YYDKDF (reference sequence). With 4 bases clipped from V and 5 bases from J, the junction kept 11 bases outside the gene matches. Written as DNA, the CDR3 is TGTGCCACCAGCATCTCTACCGGGACAGGGGTCAACAATGAGCAGTTCTTC. It translates to CATSISTGTGVNNEQFF.

The rearrangement uses TRBV11-2 and TRBJ2-7; 7 nucleotides match TRBD2. This CDR3 is 17 amino acids long. Germline V gene data show CDR1 as SGHAT and CDR2 as FQNNGV. Trimming took 5 bases from V and 4 from J; bases not matched to a gene: 17. The DNA for the CDR3 is TGTGCCAGCAGCCTAGTAGGGGCTTTGGGGGGGTTATACGAGCAGTACTTC. It encodes CASSLVGALGGLYEQYF.

This chain connects TRBV28 to TRBJ1-1; D unresolved. Germline V gives CDR1 MDHEN, CDR2 SYDVKM. V dropped 3 bases and J dropped 6 bases, with 11 bases sitting between them. The CDR3 runs 13 residues. CDR3 bases: TGTGCCAGCAGTTTCTCCAAGCCCCCTGAAGCTTTCTTT. Its protein is CASSFSKPPEAFF.

The chain has TRBV7-9 and TRBJ2-3, with D possibly being TRBD1 (5 bases). The CDR3 totals 13 residues. CDR1 and CDR2 from the germline V gene are SEHNR and FQNEAQ (reference sequence). V lost 3 bases to trimming and J lost 4 bases, with 8 bases between them. CDR3 coding DNA: TGTGCCAGCAGCTTTAAAGGGGCAGATACGCAGTATTTT. It translates to CASSFKGADTQYF.

The DNA of the CDR3 is TGTGCCACCAGCAGAGATAACCGGGGCACTGAAGCTTTCTTT. This translates into CATSRDNRGTEAFF. The chain is built from TRBV15 and TRBJ1-1; no reliable D call. This CDR3 has 14 residues. The germline V gene encodes CDR1 LNHNV and CDR2 YYDKDF (reference sequence). Trimming took 0 bases from V and 4 from J, leaving 9 bases between them.

This clone has only one observation. V and J are TRBV6-5 and TRBJ2-7; unclear D gene. Germline CDR1 reads MNHEY; CDR2 reads SVGAGI. Trimming stripped 7 bases from V and 9 bases from J, with 25 bases between. The CDR3 totals 15 residues. CDR3 bases: TGTGCCAGCACCACCGAAGCGAGAGGCAGTAGAAGGCAGTACTTC. Amino acids: CASTTEARGSRRQYF.

This clone was observed a single time. The rearrangement links TRBV7-6 to TRBJ2-3; D is uncertain. The V and J ends lost 3 bases and 5 bases respectively, with 9 bases between them. The CDR3 has 13 amino acids. CDR1 is SGHVS, CDR2 FNYEAQ, per germline. The CDR3 sequence: CASSLGKVDTQYF. CDR3 DNA: TGTGCCAGCAGCTTGGGGAAAGTAGATACGCAGTATTTT.

Here the CDR3 DNA reads TGTGCCAGCAGCCAAACACAGGAGATTGGAAACACCATATATTTT. Its protein product is CASSQTQEIGNTIYF. This chain joins TRBV4-2 and TRBJ1-3; D possibly corresponds to TRBD1 (5 bases). The CDR3 runs to 15 residues. Trimming stripped 2 bases from V and 3 bases from J, with 11 bases between. Germline V gene data show CDR1 as LGHNA and CDR2 as YNFKEQ.

The V gene is TRBV6-5, the J gene TRBJ1-2, with D possibly TRBD1 on 5 matching bases. The germline V gene has CDR1 MNHEY and CDR2 SVGAGI. Trimming cost V 0 bases and J 3 bases, with 11 bases left between them. This CDR3 contains 15 residues. CDR3 in DNA: TGTGCCAGCAGTTACTCGGGGGGTCTTGACTATGGCTACACCTTC. This gives the protein CASSYSGGLDYGYTF.

The chain employs TRBV7-3 and TRBJ2-5; possibly TRBD1 for D (7 bases). V was pared by 5 bases and J by 14 bases, with 18 bases between. The CDR3 consists of 12 residues. Per the germline V gene, CDR1 is SGHTA and CDR2 is FQGTGA. The CDR3 DNA sequence: TGTGCCAGCAGCCACCAGGGGGGCCCGCCTTACTTC. This sequence encodes CASSHQGGPPYF.

The rearrangement joins TRBV28 to TRBJ2-2, with TRBD2 as a possible D gene (6 bases). The CDR3 spans 15 residues. Per the germline V gene, CDR1 is MDHEN and CDR2 is SYDVKM. V was clipped by 6 bases and J by 1 base, with 12 bases between them. The CDR3 DNA reads as TGTGCCAGCAGGGGTGGAGGGGTGAACACCGGGGAGCTGTTTTTT. Translating gives CASRGGGVNTGELFF.

This rearrangement joins TRBV7-2 to TRBJ2-4; possible D gene TRBD1, 5 bases. The V end was cut by 1 base, the J end by 8 bases, with 12 bases between. Germline CDR1 SGHTA, CDR2 FQGNSA. The CDR3 loop spans 14 amino acids. CDR3 sequence reads: CASSLGIGVDIQYF. The DNA for the CDR3 is TGTGCCAGCAGCTTAGGTATAGGGGTCGACATTCAGTACTTC.

This chain joins TRBV7-9 and TRBJ2-7; D might be TRBD1 or TRBD2, each matching 5 bases. The CDR3 is 15 amino acids. The V and J ends lost 1 base and 0 bases respectively, with 10 bases between them. CDR1 and CDR2 from the germline V gene are SEHNR and FQNEAQ (reference sequence). The CDR3 sequence: CASSLGGAPSYEQYF. CDR3 nucleotide sequence: TGTGCCAGCAGCTTAGGAGGGGCACCCTCCTACGAGCAGTACTTC.

The V and J genes are TRBV5-6 and TRBJ1-1, with TRBD1 matching 9 bases. The germline V gene has CDR1 SGHDT and CDR2 YYEEEE. The CDR3 totals 14 residues. V trimming: 4 bases; J trimming: 4 bases; junction bases outside the gene matches: 5. DNA of the CDR3: TGTGCCAGCAGCCGCCGGGACAGGGCCACTGAAGCTTTCTTT. It yields the protein CASSRRDRATEAFF.

The V call is TRBV27, the J call TRBJ2-2, with TRBD2 identical over 7 bases. J lost 5 bases, V lost 7 bases, and 10 bases had no gene match. Germline loops: CDR1 MNHEY, CDR2 SMNVEV (reference sequence). The CDR3 extends over 15 amino acids. In DNA form, the CDR3 reads TGTGCCAGCACCGAGCGGGGAGGAGGGACCGGGGAGCTGTTTTTT. It codes for CASTERGGGTGELFF.

The V call is TRBV9, the J call TRBJ2-4; the match to TRBD2 covers 7 bases. Germline V lookup: CDR1 SGDLS, CDR2 YYNGEE. V shed 4 bases and J 4 bases; nucleotides not matched to a gene: 5. This CDR3 spans 14 amino acids. The CDR3 loop is CASSPPGGKNIQYF. The CDR3 DNA follows: TGTGCCAGCAGCCCCCCGGGGGGAAAAAACATTCAGTACTTC.

This chain links TRBV7-2 with TRBJ2-1, with D possibly TRBD1 on 5 matching bases. The CDR3 is 15 residues long. CDR1 and CDR2 from the germline V gene are SGHTA and FQGNSA. Trimming took off 1 base at V and 8 bases at J, with 15 bases between the two ends. The CDR3 nucleotides are TGTGCCAGCAGCTTAGAAGGCAGGGCTTGGGATGAGCAGTTCTTC. Its protein product is CASSLEGRAWDEQFF. The full variable domain, in which reference TRBV7-2 and TRBJ2-1 provide the parts outside the CDR3, is GAGVSQSPSNKVTEKGKDVELRCDPISGHTALYWYRQSLGQGLEFLIYFQGNSAPDKSGLPSDRFSAERTGGSVSTLTIQRTQQEDSAVYLCASSLEGRAWDEQFFGPGTRLTVL.

This clone was picked up one time. The chain combines TRBV4-1 with TRBJ2-3; maybe TRBD2 (5 bases). Trimming pared 0 bases from V and 0 bases from J, leaving 13 bases between. The CDR3 spans 17 residues. The V gene's germline CDR1 is MGHRA and CDR2 YSYEKL. This chain's CDR3 is CASSQDGRGESTDTQYF. CDR3 nucleotides: TGCGCCAGCAGCCAAGATGGACGGGGTGAGAGCACAGATACGCAGTATTTT.

The J gene is TRBJ2-5, the V gene TRBV7-2; D not certain. The V end was cut by 1 base, the J end by 5 bases, with 8 bases between. In germline, CDR1 is SGHTA, CDR2 FQGNSA. This CDR3 comprises 13 residues. Written as DNA, the CDR3 is TGTGCCAGCAGCTTAGTTTTTGGGGAGACCCAGTACTTC. Translating it yields CASSLVFGETQYF.

This clone was recorded a few times. The V gene is TRBV4-1, the J gene TRBJ1-5; no clear D. Per germline, CDR1 MGHRA and CDR2 YSYEKL. V dropped 4 bases and J dropped 2 bases, with 12 bases sitting between them. The CDR3 sequence is 15 residues long. CDR3 in DNA: TGCGCCAGCAGCCCACAGCCCCCTGGCAATCAGCCCCAGCATTTT. Its protein product is CASSPQPPGNQPQHF.

The J gene is TRBJ2-1, the V gene TRBV4-2; TRBD1 matches at 9 bases. Germline CDR1 reads LGHNA; CDR2 reads YNFKEQ. The V segment lost 2 bases and the J segment 6 bases; nucleotides outside the gene matches: 11. The CDR3 totals 17 residues. The CDR3 here is CASSQPLPGQGSNEQFF. The CDR3 DNA follows: TGTGCCAGCAGCCAACCGTTACCGGGACAGGGCTCCAATGAGCAGTTCTTC.

The gene calls are TRBV6-5 and TRBJ2-5; 8 nucleotides match TRBD1. Germline V gene data show CDR1 as MNHEY and CDR2 as SVGAGI. CDR3 length: 14 amino acids. Unmatched junction bases numbered 9, after V lost 7 bases and J lost 5 bases. This CDR3 reads CASTTRTGWETQYF. For the CDR3, the DNA is TGTGCCAGCACCACCCGGACAGGGTGGGAGACCCAGTACTTC.